These 10 T cell receptor beta chains share one sample of origin, sequenced in a study of cytomegalovirus exposure and HLA in healthy donors. Amplification used 60 Vbeta primers and 13 Jbeta primers. TCRdb's copy holds only in-frame clones and misses some; the assay was immunoSEQ multiplex PCR. This sample carries some 150,000 clones, under 85% of them seen once, and the ten largest clones take about 2.5%. Sequencing was done on a sample of PBMCs. The receptor set was obtained from a human donor in good health.

This chain joins TRBV19 and TRBJ1-5; 11 bases map to TRBD1. V shed 6 bases and J 3 bases; nucleotides not matched to a gene: 16. This CDR3 has 19 amino acids. CDR1 is LNHDA, CDR2 SQIVND, per germline (reference sequence). The CDR3 reads CASRGTGGALRANNQPQHF. CDR3 bases: TGTGCCAGTAGGGGGACAGGGGGTGCTTTGAGGGCGAACAATCAGCCCCAGCATTTT.

The chain uses TRBV5-8 and TRBJ2-1; D perhaps matches TRBD2 (6 bases). The CDR3 spans 15 residues. V lost 4 bases and J 3 bases, leaving 14 bases between the germline ends. Per the germline V gene, CDR1 is SGHTS and CDR2 is YDEGEE. The CDR3 protein is CASSGRDWFYNEQFF. The CDR3, as DNA: TGTGCCAGCAGCGGCCGGGACTGGTTCTACAATGAGCAGTTCTTC.

This clone was seen at least ten times. The V call is TRBV4-3, the J call TRBJ2-5; D ambiguous. Per the germline V gene, CDR1 is LGHNA and CDR2 is YSLEER. V was shortened by 0 bases and J by 3 bases, with 8 bases between the two germline ends. The CDR3 is made up of 14 amino acids. The CDR3 spells CASSQDTAKETQYF. The CDR3 DNA follows: TGCGCCAGCAGCCAAGACACAGCCAAAGAGACCCAGTACTTC.

The V gene is TRBV7-3, the J gene TRBJ1-6; D remains ambiguous. This CDR3 is built from 14 residues. The V gene lost 2 bases and the J gene lost 8 bases, with 10 bases spanning the gap. Germline V CDR1 and CDR2: SGHTA, FQGTGA. The CDR3 DNA follows: TGTGCCAGCAGCTTAGACGGAGGGTATTCACCCCTCCACTTT. It translates to CASSLDGGYSPLHF.

This sequence joins TRBV6-1 and TRBJ1-6; D perhaps matches TRBD1 (6 bases). V lost 0 bases, J lost 16 bases, and 16 bases lay in between. This CDR3 has 14 amino acids. CDR1 and CDR2 from the germline V gene are MNHNS and SASEGT. The CDR3 DNA reads as TGTGCCAGCAGTGAAGCGCTTCAGGGGAAGGGTCTCCACTTT. Translation: CASSEALQGKGLHF.

J is TRBJ1-1 and V is TRBV5-4, with D possibly TRBD1 on 6 matching bases. The CDR3 runs 14 residues. Germline V CDR1 and CDR2: SGHNT, YYREEE (reference sequence). The V end was cut by 6 bases, the J end by 0 bases, with 12 bases between. CDR3 coding DNA: TGTGCCAGCAAAACCGGGACACTGAACACTGAAGCTTTCTTT. It codes for CASKTGTLNTEAFF.

This clone was counted a few times. CDR3 sequence: CASSPGTSGPDTQYF. The CDR3 DNA reads TGTGCCAGCAGCCCGGGGACTAGCGGGCCAGATACGCAGTATTTT. The rearrangement links TRBV9 to TRBJ2-3, with 12 bases matching TRBD2. Germline assignment: CDR1 SGDLS and CDR2 YYNGEE. The CDR3 length is 15 residues. J was trimmed by 4 bases and V by 4 bases; bases with no gene match: 4.

The gene calls are TRBV7-3 and TRBJ2-7; 7 positions match TRBD2. The trim removed 4 bases at V and 3 bases at J, leaving 6 bases unmatched. This CDR3 is 14 amino acids long. Per the germline V gene, CDR1 is SGHTA and CDR2 is FQGTGA. The CDR3 nucleotides read TGTGCCAGCAGCTCCGGACTAGAAAACTACGAGCAGTACTTC. Translating it yields CASSSGLENYEQYF.

CDR3 DNA: TGTGCCAGCAGTACCCGGTTAGGAGACACAGATACGCAGTATTTT. Its protein product is CASSTRLGDTDTQYF. J is TRBJ2-3 and V is TRBV6-5, with D unresolved. There are 15 residues in the CDR3. Germline loops: CDR1 MNHEY, CDR2 SVGAGI. Trimming took 5 bases from V and 2 from J, leaving 14 bases between them.

The chain links TRBV10-3 to TRBJ2-7; 9 bases fit TRBD1. Looked up from germline, CDR1 is ENHRY and CDR2 is SYGVKD. The CDR3 is 16 residues long. V shed 0 bases and J 3 bases; nucleotides not matched to a gene: 6. The CDR3 coding sequence is TGTGCCATCAGTGAGTCAGGGCCGGGACAGGGCTACGAGCAGTACTTC. Amino acids: CAISESGPGQGYEQYF.